These 26 T cell receptor beta chains came from one sample sequenced in a study of T cell responses to AZD1222 COVID-19 vaccine. Sequencing was performed with immunoSEQ multiplex PCR; in TCRdb, only in-frame clones are kept and a portion is missing. The sample shows tens of thousands of clones, more than 85% of them seen only once. The input for sequencing was peripheral blood, taken 28 days after the second AZD1222 dose. These receptors were taken from an adult who received the AZD1222 COVID-19 vaccine.

This chain links TRBV19 with TRBJ1-4; 8 nucleotides align to TRBD1. The J segment lost 4 bases and the V segment lost 6 bases, leaving 4 bases of the junction unmatched. CDR3 length: 14 amino acids. Per the germline V gene, CDR1 is LNHDA and CDR2 is SQIVND (reference sequence). CDR3 sequence reads: CASSLTGDNEKLFF. The CDR3 nucleotides are TGTGCCAGTAGCCTGACAGGGGATAATGAAAAACTGTTTTTT.

The chain uses TRBV10-1 and TRBJ1-1, with 8 positions matching TRBD1. This CDR3 region has 13 residues. Looked up from germline, CDR1 is WNHNN and CDR2 is SYGVQD (reference sequence). V lost 5 bases, J lost 4 bases, and 3 bases stayed unmatched. CDR3 coding DNA: TGCGCCAGCAGTCGGGACAGGCCCACTGAAGCTTTCTTT. As protein: CASSRDRPTEAFF.

The V call is TRBV5-8, the J call TRBJ1-5; no firm D call. Per the germline V gene, CDR1 is SGHTS and CDR2 is YDEGEE. With 0 bases removed from V and 0 bases from J, the gap between germline ends came to 7 bases. This CDR3 is 15 amino acids long. CDR3 sequence reads: CASSLDGYSNQPQHF. The CDR3 region has the DNA TGTGCCAGCAGCTTGGACGGGTATAGCAATCAGCCCCAGCATTTT.

This chain uses TRBV18 with TRBJ2-7, with 7 positions matching TRBD1. Germline assignment: CDR1 KGHSH and CDR2 LQKENI. Unmatched junction bases numbered 6, after V lost 3 bases and J lost 7 bases. This CDR3 spans 13 amino acids. Here the CDR3 reads CASSPDRAGEQYF. CDR3 sequence (DNA): TGTGCCAGCTCACCCGACAGGGCGGGTGAGCAGTACTTC.

The chain is built from TRBV30 and TRBJ2-7; D unclear. There are 11 residues in the CDR3. V lost 1 base and J lost 3, with 4 bases in between. Germline V gene data show CDR1 as GTSNPN and CDR2 as SVGIG (reference sequence). DNA for the CDR3: TGTGCCTGGAGTGAGAGCTACGAGCAGTACTTC. Translated, it gives CAWSESYEQYF.

This CDR3 reads CASSPADRGRSGANVLTF. CDR3 bases: TGTGCCAGCTCACCGGCGGACAGGGGGCGGTCTGGGGCCAACGTCCTGACTTTC. The V call is TRBV18, the J call TRBJ2-6, with 11 bases identical to TRBD1. V shed 3 bases and J 1 base; nucleotides not matched to a gene: 5. There are 18 residues in the CDR3. Per germline, CDR1 KGHSH and CDR2 LQKENI.

CDR3 DNA: TGTGCCAGCAGCAAAACGATAGGGACTGGAAACACCATATATTTT. Its translation: CASSKTIGTGNTIYF. The gene calls are TRBV7-2 and TRBJ1-3; D remains unclear. Trimming stripped 5 bases from V and 2 bases from J, with 13 bases between. This CDR3 is 15 amino acids long. Germline V CDR1 and CDR2: SGHTA, FQGNSA.

Here the CDR3 reads CASSPRDNNEQFF. CDR3 bases: TGTGCCAGCTCACCGCGGGACAACAATGAGCAGTTCTTC. The chain joins TRBV18 to TRBJ2-1; D could derive from TRBD1 or TRBD2 (6 bases each). The CDR3 totals 13 residues. Germline CDR1 is KGHSH and CDR2 is LQKENI. V was clipped by 3 bases and J by 5 bases, with 8 bases between them.

The chain carries TRBV28 and TRBJ1-4, with 11 bases matching TRBD1. Germline CDR1 reads MDHEN; CDR2 reads SYDVKM. V lost 5 bases and J lost 7; bases outside the gene matches: 15. The CDR3 loop spans 18 amino acids. The CDR3: CASSQDRGLGFNIEKLFF. The DNA of the CDR3 is TGTGCCAGCAGTCAGGACAGGGGGCTGGGATTTAATATTGAAAAACTGTTTTTT.

The J gene is TRBJ1-4, the V gene TRBV9; D not certain. The V end lost 4 bases, the J end lost 5 bases, and 12 bases lay between the germline ends. The CDR3 totals 14 residues. CDR1 SGDLS and CDR2 YYNGEE come from the germline V gene. CDR3 coding DNA: TGTGCCAGCAGCCCCGGGCAGGTGAATGAAAAACTGTTTTTT. Translated, it gives CASSPGQVNEKLFF.

The chain combines TRBV6-5 with TRBJ1-3; a weak D match, TRBD1 (5 bases). Per the germline V gene, CDR1 is MNHEY and CDR2 is SVGAGI. The CDR3 has 15 amino acids. The V end was cut by 6 bases, the J end by 2 bases, with 14 bases between. The CDR3 coding sequence is TGTGCCAGCAGCCGAACCCAGGGACCTGGAAACACCATATATTTT. Its protein product is CASSRTQGPGNTIYF.

The rearrangement uses TRBV7-2 and TRBJ1-2; TRBD1 might be the D (5 bases). The CDR3 has 14 residues. V lost 6 bases and J lost 4, with 15 bases in between. CDR1 and CDR2 from the germline V gene are SGHTA and FQGNSA. In DNA form, the CDR3 reads TGTGCCAGCAGACCCAGGGTCGGGGGCTATGGCTACACCTTC. The encoded protein is CASRPRVGGYGYTF.

The CDR3 region is CASSTQGTNRNGYTF. The CDR3 nucleotides read TGTGCCAGTAGTACCCAGGGGACTAATAGGAATGGCTACACCTTC. The rearrangement uses TRBV19 and TRBJ1-2, with D perhaps TRBD1 (6 bases). V shed 4 bases and J shed 6 bases, with 18 bases lying between them. The CDR3 is 15 amino acids. The germline V gene encodes CDR1 LNHDA and CDR2 SQIVND (reference sequence).

V is TRBV21-1 and J is TRBJ1-3. TRBV21-1 is noted as a pseudogene. The CDR3 is 15 residues long. The DNA for the CDR3 is TGTGCCAGCAGCAGCGTAACGGACTCTGGAAACACCATATATTTT. Translation: CASSSVTDSGNTIYF.

The chain joins TRBV9 to TRBJ1-2; 11 nucleotides line up with TRBD1. Unmatched junction bases numbered 10, after V lost 4 bases and J lost 5 bases. CDR1 is SGDLS and CDR2 is YYNGEE in the germline V gene. This CDR3 has 16 residues. The CDR3 protein is CASSPIGQGALYGYTF. The CDR3 nucleotides are TGTGCCAGCAGCCCGATCGGACAGGGGGCGCTTTATGGCTACACCTTC.

This clone came up a few times. The chain combines TRBV4-1 with TRBJ2-7; no definite D call. Looked up from germline, CDR1 is MGHRA and CDR2 is YSYEKL. This CDR3 has 14 amino acids. The V end was cut by 4 bases, the J end by 7 bases, with 17 bases between. CDR3 region: CASSPPYAMNEQYF. The CDR3 region has the DNA TGCGCCAGCAGCCCACCCTACGCGATGAATGAGCAGTACTTC.

The genes are TRBV5-6 and TRBJ2-1; D is possibly TRBD2 (6 bases). CDR3 length: 15 residues. CDR1 is SGHDT and CDR2 is YYEEEE in the germline V gene. With 0 bases removed from V and 6 bases from J, the gap between germline ends came to 13 bases. The DNA of the CDR3 is TGTGCCAGCAGCTTGGGCTATCAGGGACTCAATGAGCAGTTCTTC. Translating it yields CASSLGYQGLNEQFF. Looking up the rest from reference TRBV5-6 and TRBJ2-1 gives the full variable domain: DAGVTQSPTHLIKTRGQQVTLRCSPKSGHDTVSWYQQALGQGPQFIFQYYEEEERQRGNFPDRFSGHQFPNYSSELNVNALLLGDSALYLCASSLGYQGLNEQFFGPGTRLTVL.

The rearrangement joins TRBV27 to TRBJ2-1; TRBD2 matches 7 bases. The germline CDR1 and CDR2 sequences are MNHEY and SMNVEV (reference sequence). The J segment lost 3 bases and the V segment lost 3 bases, leaving 2 bases of the junction unmatched. The CDR3 consists of 14 residues. CDR3 in amino acids: CASSFGGSYNEQFF. The CDR3, as DNA: TGTGCCAGCAGTTTCGGCGGGAGCTACAATGAGCAGTTCTTC.

V usage is TRBV7-9 and J usage is TRBJ2-1, with D perhaps matching TRBD1 or TRBD2 (5 bases each). Trimming shortened V by 2 bases and J by 5 bases, and 10 bases separated the two germline ends. CDR3 size: 14 residues. Germline-derived CDR1 and CDR2 are SEHNR and FQNEAQ (reference sequence). The CDR3, as DNA: TGTGCCAGCAGCTTAAAGGGACCTAACAATGAGCAGTTCTTC. Amino acid sequence: CASSLKGPNNEQFF.

The chain recombines TRBV10-2 with TRBJ2-7; D uncertain. V shed 2 bases and J shed 3 bases, with 8 bases lying between them. The CDR3 consists of 13 residues. In germline, CDR1 is WSHSY, CDR2 SAAADI. The CDR3 coding sequence is TGCGCCAGCAGTGAGAACAGTGACTACGAGCAGTACTTC. Residues: CASSENSDYEQYF.

This chain uses TRBV5-1 with TRBJ1-1; 11 nucleotides agree with TRBD1. The V gene's germline CDR1 is SGHRS and CDR2 YFSETQ. The CDR3 totals 16 residues. V shed 4 bases and J 4 bases; nucleotides not matched to a gene: 9. The CDR3 coding sequence is TGCGCCAGCAGCACCCGGACAGGGGGCTCCAGCACTGAAGCTTTCTTT. Translated: CASSTRTGGSSTEAFF.

The chain uses TRBV11-2 and TRBJ2-7, with unresolved D. CDR1 and CDR2 from the germline V gene are SGHAT and FQNNGV. V lost 7 bases, J lost 6 bases, and 19 bases lay in between. The CDR3 extends over 14 amino acids. DNA of the CDR3: TGTGCCAGCAACCGACGGCAGGACCCCATCGAGCAGTACTTC. Its protein is CASNRRQDPIEQYF.

The rearrangement links TRBV28 to TRBJ1-3; 8 bases map to TRBD1. The CDR3 runs 16 residues. Losses at the gene ends were 7 bases for V and 2 bases for J; bases not matched to a gene: 10. Germline CDR1 reads MDHEN; CDR2 reads SYDVKM. The CDR3 DNA is TGTGCCAGCACTTCCCCCGGACAGGGCGCTGGAAACACCATATATTTT. Its protein product is CASTSPGQGAGNTIYF.

V and J are TRBV10-2 and TRBJ2-7, with unresolved D. CDR3 length: 15 amino acids. Looked up from germline, CDR1 is WSHSY and CDR2 is SAAADI. The germline V and J ends were trimmed by 9 bases and 0 bases, with 18 bases remaining between them. DNA for the CDR3: TGCGCCAGTGATGCCGGACGGTCTAGCTCCTACGAGCAGTACTTC. It is translated as CASDAGRSSSYEQYF.

V and J are TRBV5-1 and TRBJ1-4; no reliable D call. Germline CDR1 reads SGHRS; CDR2 reads YFSETQ. V was clipped by 2 bases and J by 7 bases, with 9 bases between them. The CDR3 consists of 13 residues. CDR3 loop: CASSLFRGEKLFF. CDR3 sequence (DNA): TGCGCCAGCAGCTTATTCCGCGGTGAAAAACTGTTTTTT.

This rearrangement joins TRBV9 to TRBJ1-2; TRBD1 matches at 7 bases. CDR3 length equals 15 residues. V gave up 4 bases and J gave up 2 bases; unmatched junction bases: 8. In germline, CDR1 is SGDLS, CDR2 YYNGEE. CDR3 DNA: TGTGCCAGCAGCCTAACTGGGGACAGCAACTATGGCTACACCTTC. This translates into CASSLTGDSNYGYTF.